This TCR beta chain was obtained from a study of blood T cell repertoires in COVID-19. The overall study: Material from acute and convalescent COVID-19 was sourced from the United States, Italy and Spain. T cells, B-cell-depleted T cells, or PBMCs supplied cDNA or gDNA.

The data were produced by immunoSEQ multiplex PCR, yet TCRdb's version contains in-frame clones alone and is incomplete. The table has approximately 260,000 clones, 87% seen once. CDR3 size: 16 residues. Trimming left V 3 bases short and J 4 bases short, with 15 bases between. Germline lookup yields CDR1 KGHDR and CDR2 SFDVKD. The specimen was PBMCs or T cells enriched from blood (not recorded which). The origin of this receptor is a young woman with acute COVID-19. The chain joins TRBV24-1 to TRBJ1-5, with D tentatively TRBD1 (6 bases). In DNA, the CDR3 is TGTGCCACCAGTGATCCAACAGGGCTAGGAAATCAGCCCCAGCATTTT. It encodes CATSDPTGLGNQPQHF.